A selection of T cell receptor beta chains follows, all from one sample in a study of breast tumors, draining lymph nodes, adjacent tissues. TCRdb reprocessed the multiplex PCR reads with MiXCR, giving one entry per CDR3 protein. The table records fewer than 300,000 distinct CDR3 sequences, approximately 31% of them present only once. What was sequenced was axillary lymph node tissue. These receptor sequences come from a female donor with breast cancer. Some clones in this sample may be carry-over from other donors' samples. The CDR3 runs from the conserved cysteine through the conserved F or W. D genes are given only for firm matches. The size of a clone is reported for some rows only, either as once, few or many, or as a class for expanded clones.

v_call: TRBV12-3/TRBV12-4; d_call: .; clone_size: many; j_call: TRBJ1-2; cdr3_aa: CATRTGVGGYTF; cdr3_nt: TGTGCCACTCGGACCGGCGTGGGAGGCTACACCTTC
v_call: TRBV5-1; d_call: TRBD1; clone_size: .; j_call: TRBJ2-3; cdr3_aa: CASSWTGF; cdr3_nt: TGCGCCAGCAGCTGGACAGGTTTT
v_call: TRBV12-3/TRBV12-4; d_call: .; clone_size: .; j_call: TRBJ2-5; cdr3_aa: CASSFGWGIGTQYF; cdr3_nt: TGTGCCAGCAGTTTTGGTTGGGGTATTGGGACCCAGTACTTC
v_call: TRBV28; d_call: TRBD1; clone_size: .; j_call: TRBJ1-5; cdr3_aa: CVSSLRTGGNQPQHF; cdr3_nt: TGTGTCAGCAGTTTAAGGACAGGGGGCAATCAGCCCCAGCATTTT
v_call: TRBV11-2; d_call: .; clone_size: many; j_call: TRBJ1-5; cdr3_aa: CASSWAGDQPQHF; cdr3_nt: TGTGCCAGCAGCTGGGCAGGGGATCAGCCCCAGCATTTT
v_call: TRBV7-3; d_call: TRBD1; clone_size: .; j_call: TRBJ2-1; cdr3_aa: CASSSGTGGFGSYNEQFF; cdr3_nt: TGTGCCAGCAGCTCCGGGACAGGGGGCTTTGGGTCCTACAATGAGCAGTTCTTC
v_call: TRBV7-9; d_call: TRBD2; clone_size: many; j_call: TRBJ2-7; cdr3_aa: CASSLAGVSYEQYF; cdr3_nt: TGTGCCAGCAGCCTAGCGGGGGTCTCCTACGAGCAGTACTTC
v_call: TRBV24-1; d_call: .; clone_size: many; j_call: TRBJ2-1; cdr3_aa: CATSETLPGLDNYNEQFF; cdr3_nt: TGTGCCACCAGTGAAACTTTACCGGGACTCGATAACTACAATGAGCAGTTCTTC
v_call: TRBV2; d_call: .; clone_size: many; j_call: TRBJ1-5; cdr3_aa: CASSATGGYNQPQHF; cdr3_nt: TGTGCCAGCAGTGCTACCGGCGGGTACAATCAGCCCCAGCATTTT
v_call: TRBV25-1; d_call: .; clone_size: once; j_call: TRBJ2-7; cdr3_aa: CASSFYICSARDLRDPTYEQYF; cdr3_nt: .
v_call: TRBV7-9; d_call: .; clone_size: many; j_call: TRBJ2-2; cdr3_aa: CASSLVGHGGELFF; cdr3_nt: TGTGCCAGCAGCTTAGTCGGGCATGGCGGGGAGCTGTTTTTT
v_call: TRBV20-1; d_call: .; clone_size: many; j_call: TRBJ1-4; cdr3_aa: CSARRQGRLKGEKLFF; cdr3_nt: TGCAGTGCTAGAAGGCAGGGCCGGCTGAAGGGTGAAAAACTGTTTTTT
v_call: TRBV20-1; d_call: .; clone_size: few; j_call: TRBJ1-1; cdr3_aa: CSALRGEGGAEAFF; cdr3_nt: TGCAGTGCTCTAAGAGGAGAGGGGGGCGCTGAAGCTTTCTTT